This is a list of T cell receptor beta chains from one sample in a study of spatial heterogeneity in lung cancer. MiXCR was run by TCRdb on the 5' RACE reads, yielding one entry per CDR3 protein. The data hold about 120,000 distinct CDR3 sequences, with 12% observed a single time. Source: PBMCs, taken at follow-up. The receptors come from a male donor with early-stage non-small cell lung cancer. The CDR3 runs from the conserved cysteine through the conserved F or W. D genes are given only for firm matches. Some rows mark clone size as missing; the rest say once, few, many or name a class of expanded clone.

CDR3nt,CDR3aa,j_gene,abundance,v_gene,d_gene
TGCAGCGTTGAACCGCTCGCAGGGTTACCCGGGGAGCTGTTTTTT,CSVEPLAGLPGELFF,TRBJ2-2,many,TRBV29-1,NA
TGTGCCAGCAGTTACGACAGGATCCATAATGGCTACACCTTC,CASSYDRIHNGYTF,TRBJ1-2,NA,TRBV6-5,NA
TGTGCCAGATCAGGCTTAACCCGCACCGGGGAGCTGTTTTTT,CARSGLTRTGELFF,TRBJ2-2,NA,TRBV19,NA
TGTGCCAGCAGCCAAGACACCCTTGGGGCCAACGTCCTGACTTTC,CASSQDTLGANVLTF,TRBJ2-6,NA,TRBV3-1,NA
TGCAGCGCCCCGGGACAGGGAAGGGGCTACACCTTC,CSAPGQGRGYTF,TRBJ1-2,NA,TRBV29-1,TRBD1
TGTGCCAGCACCCTGGGCGCGGGGGGGGCCACAGATACGCAGTATTTT,CASTLGAGGATDTQYF,TRBJ2-3,many,TRBV11-2,TRBD2
TGTGCCAGCAGCTTACCTACCGGGACAGGAGGAGAGACCCAGTACTTC,CASSLPTGTGGETQYF,TRBJ2-5,NA,TRBV7-9,TRBD1
TGTGCCATACAGGGGGCGGCCTTACGGGGCTACACCTTC,CAIQGAALRGYTF,TRBJ1-2,few,TRBV28,TRBD1
TGCGCCAGCAGCCAAGAGCCACAGGGGGGAGTTGAAAAACTGTTTTTT,CASSQEPQGGVEKLFF,TRBJ1-4,few,TRBV4-1,TRBD1
TGCGCCAGCAGCCTCCAACAGGGGCCCCAAGAGACCCAGTACTTC,CASSLQQGPQETQYF,TRBJ2-5,few,TRBV5-1,TRBD1
TGTGCCAGCATTACGACAGGGATAGACACTGAAGCTTTCTTT,CASITTGIDTEAFF,TRBJ1-1,NA,TRBV6-6,TRBD1
TGTGCCAGCAGTTTAACTTCTAGCGGGGGGTACACCGGGGAGCTGTTTTTT,CASSLTSSGGYTGELFF,TRBJ2-2,few,TRBV27,TRBD2
TGCAGCGTTGGAGTATCCGAAAAACTGTTTTTT,CSVGVSEKLFF,TRBJ1-4,NA,TRBV29-1,NA
TGTGCCAGCAGCTATTGGACTAGCAATGAGCAGTTCTTC,CASSYWTSNEQFF,TRBJ2-1,many,TRBV7-8,TRBD2
TGTGCCAGCAGCTCTGACAGGCGGAACACTGAAGCTTTCTTT,CASSSDRRNTEAFF,TRBJ1-1,NA,TRBV5-4,NA
TGTGCCAGCAGTTTATTGACAGGGGGCCATGAAGCTTTCTTT,CASSLLTGGHEAFF,TRBJ1-1,many,TRBV27,TRBD1
TGTGCCAGCAGTGTGGGACACAATGAGCAGTTCTTC,CASSVGHNEQFF,TRBJ2-1,NA,TRBV28,NA
TGCGCCAGCAGCCTTCGTGAAGGACAGAACTACGAGCAGTACTTC,CASSLREGQNYEQYF,TRBJ2-7,many,TRBV5-1,NA
TGTGCCAGCAGTGTCGAAGGAGGGGGCTCCTACGAGCAGTACTTC,CASSVEGGGSYEQYF,TRBJ2-7,few,TRBV2,NA
TGTGCCAGCAGCGTGGGGGTTCCTGGAAACACCATATATTTT,CASSVGVPGNTIYF,TRBJ1-3,few,TRBV9,NA
TGCAGTGCTAGAGGACAGGTGAACTCCTACGAGCAGTACTTC,CSARGQVNSYEQYF,TRBJ2-7,many,TRBV20-1,NA
TGTGCCAGCAGCCAAGATCGTGGGACCCTCGGACGAGATACGCAGTATTTT,CASSQDRGTLGRDTQYF,TRBJ2-3,many,TRBV14,NA
TGTGCCAGCAGCGGTCCGGCCAAAAACATTCAGTACTTC,CASSGPAKNIQYF,TRBJ2-4,few,TRBV28,NA
TGTGCCACCCTGTTCGGACAGGCTAATGAAAAACTGTTTTTT,CATLFGQANEKLFF,TRBJ1-4,many,TRBV28,TRBD1
TGTGCCAGCACCTCCATCATGTCAGATACGCAGTATTTT,CASTSIMSDTQYF,TRBJ2-3,many,TRBV7-2,NA
TGTGCCAGTAGTATAGATGGGAGGCGCCAGCCCCAGCATTTT,CASSIDGRRQPQHF,TRBJ1-5,many,TRBV19,NA
TGTGCCAGCAGCTCGGTGGACAGGGGAGATCAGCCCCAGCATTTT,CASSSVDRGDQPQHF,TRBJ1-5,NA,TRBV7-2,TRBD1
TGTGCCAGCAGCCCTTGGAGGGCTTCTGGGGCCAACGTCCTGACTTTC,CASSPWRASGANVLTF,TRBJ2-6,many,TRBV7-2,NA
TGCAGCGTTAAGCAGGGTCGATCGCCTGGAAACACCATATATTTT,CSVKQGRSPGNTIYF,TRBJ1-3,NA,TRBV29-1,NA
TGCGCCAGCAGCTGGGGGAGAAGCGGTAGCACAGATACGCAGTATTTT,CASSWGRSGSTDTQYF,TRBJ2-3,NA,TRBV5-1,NA
TGCGCCACCTCGGACTTCCCCGTGGCAGATACGCAGTATTTT,CATSDFPVADTQYF,TRBJ2-3,many,TRBV10-2,NA
TGCGCCAGCAGTGATACCGGGAAACTGTTTTTT,CASSDTGKLFF,TRBJ1-4,NA,TRBV10-2,NA
TGTGCCAGCAGCACCGACACCGGGACAGCAACCTACGAGCAGTACTTC,CASSTDTGTATYEQYF,TRBJ2-7,many,TRBV11-3,TRBD1
TGTGCCAGCAGTACAGGGTCTGGTGGCTACACCTTC,CASSTGSGGYTF,TRBJ1-2,many,TRBV2,NA
TGCGCCAGCAGCCAAGATTGGGGGACAGGGGGCGCGAATGGCTACACCTTC,CASSQDWGTGGANGYTF,TRBJ1-2,many,TRBV4-1,TRBD1
TGTGCCAGCAGTTTAAGGGGACTAGCGGGGTCACTCAGTCAAGAGACCCAGTACTTC,CASSLRGLAGSLSQETQYF,TRBJ2-5,NA,TRBV28,TRBD2
TGCAGTGCTAGAGATGGTGGGACCCAGTACTTC,CSARDGGTQYF,TRBJ2-5,NA,TRBV20-1,NA
TGCGCCAGCAGCCAAGATCCGGGAAGGAATTCACCCCTCCACTTT,CASSQDPGRNSPLHF,TRBJ1-6,NA,TRBV4-1,NA
TGTGCCAGCAAAGTCTTAGGATTGGAGCTCCAAGAGACCCAGTACTTC,CASKVLGLELQETQYF,TRBJ2-5,NA,TRBV6-5,NA
TGTGCCAGCCGGGACAGGTCTGGGACTGAAGCTTTCTTT,CASRDRSGTEAFF,TRBJ1-1,NA,TRBV27,TRBD1
TGTGCCAGCAGCCCGGGACAGGGGGTAAGATCACCCCTCCACTTT,CASSPGQGVRSPLHF,TRBJ1-6,many,TRBV9,TRBD1
TGTGCCACCAGTGAACCAGGGACGGAGACCCAGTACTTC,CATSEPGTETQYF,TRBJ2-5,few,TRBV24-1,NA
TGTGCCAGCAGCGCAGAAGGGGGGAGTAATGAGCAGTTCTTC,CASSAEGGSNEQFF,TRBJ2-1,NA,TRBV7-9,NA